This TCR beta chain was captured by sequencing in a study of cytomegalovirus exposure and HLA in healthy donors. This clone was detected a few times. Its antigen is unknown. Whole-study findings and limits: Most CMV-associated TCR beta chains appeared HLA-restricted in a later analysis. It is likely that the observed cluster of highly shared sequence variants was a sequencing artifact.

PCR involved 60 Vbeta and 13 Jbeta primers. Libraries were prepared by immunoSEQ multiplex PCR; TCRdb keeps only in-frame clonotypes and omits some of them. The data contain 190,000 or so clones, around 81% of them seen just once; the ten biggest clones take up roughly 10%. This TCR derives from a woman aged 50 to 60 in good health and CMV-seropositive. Sequencing used PBMCs.

Here the CDR3 reads CASSEEGEAGGTEAFF. The CDR3 coding sequence is TGTGCCAGCAGTGAAGAGGGTGAAGCAGGGGGCACTGAAGCTTTCTTT. This chain connects TRBV6-1 to TRBJ1-1; 7 nucleotides line up with TRBD1. The V segment lost 1 base and the J segment 4 bases; nucleotides outside the gene matches: 9. The CDR3 is made up of 16 amino acids. The germline gives CDR1 MNHNS, CDR2 SASEGT.